The 9 T cell receptor beta chains below all came from one sample that was sequenced in a study of immune evolution from preneoplasia to lung adenocarcinoma. This table comes from immunoSEQ multiplex PCR, and its TCRdb copy is limited to in-frame clones, with some not included. The profile shows some 11,000 clones, about 79% of them singletons. Sequencing was carried out using FFPE minimally invasive lung adenocarcinoma tissue. These receptors came from a person aged 60-79 years with lung adenocarcinoma.

This clone was counted once. The V gene is TRBV2, the J gene TRBJ1-1; TRBD1 matches at 7 bases. Looked up from germline, CDR1 is SNHLY and CDR2 is FYNNEI. V dropped 6 bases and J dropped 4; count of bases not matched to a gene: 8. This CDR3 contains 14 residues. The CDR3 nucleotides read TGTGCCAGCAGACCCAAGGGACAGATCACTGAAGCTTTCTTT. Residues: CASRPKGQITEAFF.

The gene calls are TRBV21-1 and TRBJ2-7; TRBD2 was called by the table and not checked on the DNA. TRBV21-1 is termed a pseudogene. The CDR3 length is 14 residues. In DNA form, the CDR3 reads TGTGCCAGCAGCCAAGGCGGAGGGCCTTACGAGCAGTACTTC. It encodes CASSQGGGPYEQYF.

The J gene is TRBJ2-7, the V gene TRBV11-2; 10 bases agree with TRBD2. V trimming: 7 bases; J trimming: 5 bases; junction bases outside the gene matches: 8. This CDR3 region has 14 residues. Germline V lookup: CDR1 SGHAT, CDR2 FQNNGV. This chain's CDR3 is CASTRSGRAHEQYF. In DNA, the CDR3 is TGTGCCAGCACCCGGAGCGGGAGGGCCCACGAGCAGTACTTC.

The J gene is TRBJ1-3, the V gene TRBV10-3; TRBD1 is a possible D gene (6 bases). Trimming shortened V by 5 bases and J by 2 bases, and 16 bases separated the two germline ends. CDR3 length: 16 residues. The germline gives CDR1 ENHRY, CDR2 SYGVKD. This CDR3 reads CAISTGRQGTGNTIYF. CDR3 sequence (DNA): TGTGCCATCAGTACCGGGCGTCAGGGGACTGGAAACACCATATATTTT.

The rearrangement links TRBV5-5 to TRBJ1-2; D call uncertain. The CDR3 spans 14 residues. V was trimmed by 6 bases and J by 2 bases, leaving 14 bases between them. Germline CDR1 and CDR2: SGHKS and YYEKEE (reference sequence). DNA for the CDR3: TGTGCCAGCAACGTAGGGTTGGCAAACTATGGCTACACCTTC. Its protein is CASNVGLANYGYTF.

This sequence joins TRBV28 and TRBJ2-7; D is unresolved. The CDR3 runs 12 residues. The germline V gene encodes CDR1 MDHEN and CDR2 SYDVKM. V lost 2 bases to trimming and J lost 6 bases, with 8 bases between them. This chain's CDR3 is CASSLDLTEQYF. CDR3 DNA sequence: TGTGCCAGCAGTTTAGATTTAACCGAGCAGTACTTC.

The chain combines TRBV28 with TRBJ2-7, with 7 bases matching TRBD1. V dropped 6 bases and J dropped 4; count of bases not matched to a gene: 3. The CDR3 spans 12 residues. Germline lookup yields CDR1 MDHEN and CDR2 SYDVKM. The CDR3 DNA follows: TGTGCCAGCAGAAGGGACAGTTACGAGCAGTACTTC. Amino acids: CASRRDSYEQYF.

The chain carries TRBV27 and TRBJ2-3; TRBD1 aligns across 8 bases. The CDR3 covers 17 residues. After removal of 5 bases from V and 2 bases from J, the junction contained 12 bases not matched to a gene. Looked up from germline, CDR1 is MNHEY and CDR2 is SMNVEV (reference sequence). The CDR3 DNA is TGTGCCAGCAGTCTCCGGACAGGGCGAACGGACACAGATACGCAGTATTTT. Its translation: CASSLRTGRTDTDTQYF.

The rearrangement links TRBV6-6 to TRBJ1-5; a possible D gene is TRBD1 (6 bases). V was pared by 2 bases and J by 4 bases, with 9 bases between. Germline-derived CDR1 and CDR2 are MNHNY and SVGAGI (reference sequence). The CDR3 contains 14 residues. The CDR3: CASSYGGQNQPQHF. The DNA for the CDR3 is TGTGCCAGCAGTTACGGCGGACAGAATCAGCCCCAGCATTTT.